This T cell receptor (beta chain) was observed in a study of blood T cell repertoires in COVID-19. At the level of the study: PBMCs, B-cell-depleted T cells, or T cells were the source of the cDNA or gDNA that made up the material.

In the original analysis: Amplification with reference gene primers provided the estimates of nucleated cell counts. Using immunoSEQ multiplex PCR, the repertoire was profiled, and TCRdb retains in-frame clones only, with some absent. That table is the source of V, J and clone size, and D and trimming were worked out from the DNA. The sample has about 160,000 clones; approximately 81% are singletons. Trimming removed 0 bases at V and 4 bases at J, with 5 bases between. The germline V gene encodes CDR1 SGHRS and CDR2 YFSETQ. The CDR3 runs to 12 residues. The chain couples TRBV5-1 to TRBJ2-7, with D hard to call. The clonotype was recovered from a woman aged 80 or older with active or convalescent COVID-19. Sequenced: peripheral blood. This CDR3 reads CASSLGQYEQYF. For the CDR3, the DNA is TGCGCCAGCAGCTTGGGGCAGTACGAGCAGTACTTC.